The 25 T cell receptor beta chains below come from one sample, sequenced in a study of CD8 T cells in ankylosing spondylitis. TCRdb called the 5' RACE reads again in MiXCR, with one record for every CDR3 protein. The table records 40,000 to 50,000 distinct CDR3 sequences, over 3.5% of them present only once. Sequences were obtained from blood, either unsorted or a sorted T cell fraction (not recorded which). Receptors were obtained from a female donor with ankylosing spondylitis or in good health (not recorded which).

This clonotype has ten or more counts. The V call is TRBV9, the J call TRBJ2-5; a weak D match, TRBD2 (6 bases). CDR1 and CDR2 (germline): SGDLS, YYNGEE. V lost 3 bases, J lost 4 bases, and 13 bases lay in between. The length of the CDR3 is 14 residues. CDR3: CASSAGWRGETQYF. CDR3 nucleotide sequence: TGTGCCAGCAGCGCGGGTTGGAGGGGAGAGACCCAGTACTTC. Looking up the rest from reference TRBV9 and TRBJ2-5 gives the full variable domain: DSGVTQTPKHLITATGQRVTLRCSPRSGDLSVYWYQQSLDQGLQFLIQYYNGEERAKGNILERFSAQQFPDLHSELNLSSLELGDSALYFCASSAGWRGETQYFGPGTRLLVL.

Many counts were recorded for this clonotype. The chain employs TRBV9 and TRBJ1-2; D gene uncertain. V lost 1 base and J 2 bases, leaving 12 bases between the germline ends. Germline V lookup: CDR1 SGDLS, CDR2 YYNGEE. This CDR3 has 15 amino acids. CDR3 DNA sequence: TGTGCCAGCAGCGTATTAGGCGGCACGAACTATGGCTACACCTTC. Translation gives CASSVLGGTNYGYTF.

This clonotype has ten or more counts. The chain uses TRBV9 and TRBJ2-7; the match to TRBD2 covers 8 bases. The J segment lost 7 bases and the V segment lost 1 base, leaving 1 base of the junction unmatched. The CDR3 is 12 amino acids. Germline V gene sequence: CDR1 SGDLS, CDR2 YYNGEE. CDR3 DNA: TGTGCCAGCAGCGTACGGGGGGGAGAGCAGTACTTC. This translates into CASSVRGGEQYF.

At least ten counts were recorded for this clonotype. The chain uses TRBV9 and TRBJ1-2; no firm D call. V was pared by 3 bases and J by 2 bases, with 11 bases between. The germline gives CDR1 SGDLS, CDR2 YYNGEE. This CDR3 is built from 14 residues. The CDR3 DNA is TGTGCCAGCAGCGCCGGCGAAGGGAACTATGGCTACACCTTC. Its protein product is CASSAGEGNYGYTF.

This clonotype was detected ten times or more. The rearrangement uses TRBV9 and TRBJ2-7, with TRBD1 identical over 9 bases. The CDR3 runs 15 residues. V lost 3 bases to trimming and J lost 0 bases; unmatched junction nucleotides: 4. Germline V gives CDR1 SGDLS, CDR2 YYNGEE. The CDR3 DNA follows: TGTGCCAGCAGCGAACAGGGGGCGTTCTCCTACGAGCAGTACTTC. Translation gives CASSEQGAFSYEQYF.

This clonotype was seen ten or more times. J is TRBJ2-1 and V is TRBV9; 9 bases align to TRBD2. Trimming cost V 2 bases and J 5 bases; bases outside gene matches: 5. Germline assignment: CDR1 SGDLS and CDR2 YYNGEE. This CDR3 region has 15 residues. The CDR3 here is CASSVSSGVHNEQFF. The CDR3 DNA reads TGTGCCAGCAGCGTTTCTAGCGGGGTACACAATGAGCAGTTCTTC.

This clonotype has a count of ten or more. The chain is built from TRBV9 and TRBJ2-7, with TRBD2 matching over 10 bases. This CDR3 contains 17 residues. Germline V gene lookup returns CDR1 SGDLS and CDR2 YYNGEE. V dropped 0 bases and J dropped 4; count of bases not matched to a gene: 10. The CDR3 here is CASSVDPRSGGAYEQYF. The DNA of the CDR3 is TGTGCCAGCAGCGTAGATCCCCGCAGCGGGGGGGCGTACGAGCAGTACTTC.

This clonotype was seen ten or more times. The chain carries TRBV9 and TRBJ2-3, with D possibly matching TRBD2 (6 bases). The V and J ends lost 4 bases and 4 bases respectively, with 13 bases between them. The germline V gene has CDR1 SGDLS and CDR2 YYNGEE. This CDR3 has 14 residues. The CDR3 loop reads CASSKGTVADTQYF. As DNA, the CDR3 is TGTGCCAGCAGCAAAGGGACTGTAGCAGATACGCAGTATTTT.

In its sample, this clonotype was seen a few times. V is TRBV1 and J is TRBJ1-2; TRBD1 reflects the table's D call only, with no check against the DNA. TRBV1 corresponds to a pseudogene. The CDR3 contains 20 residues. CDR3 amino acids: CTSSKSPLTGEDAVNYGYTF. In DNA, the CDR3 is TGCACCAGCAGCAAAAGCCCCTTGACAGGGGAGGACGCTGTTAACTATGGCTACACCTTC.

This clonotype was detected ten times or more. The chain combines TRBV9 with TRBJ2-7; TRBD2 agrees at 10 bases. The CDR3 has 15 residues. Germline values: CDR1 SGDLS, CDR2 YYNGEE. The junction had 7 bases not matched to a gene; V was cut back by 2 bases and J by 5 bases. CDR3 DNA: TGTGCCAGCAGCGTGGGGACTAGCGCCTTCGACGAGCAGTACTTC. This gives the protein CASSVGTSAFDEQYF. Full variable domain (outside the CDR3, taken from reference TRBV9 and TRBJ2-7): DSGVTQTPKHLITATGQRVTLRCSPRSGDLSVYWYQQSLDQGLQFLIQYYNGEERAKGNILERFSAQQFPDLHSELNLSSLELGDSALYFCASSVGTSAFDEQYFGPGTRLTVT.

This clonotype is judged medium-sized. V is TRBV9 and J is TRBJ1-2, with D hard to call. V lost 0 bases and J lost 6, with 15 bases in between. Germline lookup yields CDR1 SGDLS and CDR2 YYNGEE. The CDR3 is 15 amino acids. The chain's CDR3 is CASSVGDTDLNGYTF. CDR3 nucleotides: TGTGCCAGCAGCGTAGGTGACACGGACCTAAATGGCTACACCTTC.

By share, this clonotype counts as medium-sized. V usage is TRBV9 and J usage is TRBJ2-2; D is possibly TRBD2 (7 bases). V dropped 0 bases and J dropped 1 base, with 13 bases sitting between them. This CDR3 has 17 residues. CDR1 is SGDLS, CDR2 YYNGEE, per germline. CDR3 protein: CASSVEWGGQNTGELFF. CDR3 DNA: TGTGCCAGCAGCGTAGAGTGGGGGGGCCAGAACACCGGGGAGCTGTTTTTT. Variable domain in full (rest from reference TRBV9 and TRBJ2-2): DSGVTQTPKHLITATGQRVTLRCSPRSGDLSVYWYQQSLDQGLQFLIQYYNGEERAKGNILERFSAQQFPDLHSELNLSSLELGDSALYFCASSVEWGGQNTGELFFGEGSRLTVL.

The CDR3 loop reads CASSAVVIPTEAFF. CDR3 coding DNA: TGTGCCAGCAGCGCCGTTGTCATCCCCACTGAAGCTTTCTTT. The chain uses TRBV9 and TRBJ1-1; D is unclear. CDR1 is SGDLS, CDR2 YYNGEE, per germline. With 3 bases removed from V and 4 bases from J, the gap between germline ends came to 13 bases. The CDR3 loop spans 14 amino acids.

This clonotype was seen at least ten times. CDR3 in amino acids: CASSVGGTQKETQYF. CDR3 bases: TGTGCCAGCAGCGTAGGTGGGACGCAAAAAGAGACCCAGTACTTC. The genes are TRBV9 and TRBJ2-5, with D perhaps given as TRBD1 or TRBD2 (5 bases each). V lost 0 bases to trimming and J lost 3 bases, with 12 bases between them. Germline-derived CDR1 and CDR2 are SGDLS and YYNGEE. The CDR3 runs to 15 residues.

This clonotype is medium-sized in the sample. CDR3 nucleotides: TGTGCCAGCAGACCCATGGGGGGGCCTCGATCACCCCTCCACTTT. It specifies CASRPMGGPRSPLHF. V and J are TRBV12-3 or TRBV12-4 and TRBJ1-6; weak D call: TRBD1 (6 bases). V was clipped by 6 bases and J by 10 bases, with 19 bases between them. CDR3 length: 15 amino acids.

This clonotype was counted many times. The chain employs TRBV9 and TRBJ1-2, with 9 bases identical to TRBD1. This CDR3 comprises 12 residues. In germline, CDR1 is SGDLS, CDR2 YYNGEE. V lost 4 bases to trimming and J lost 12 bases; unmatched junction nucleotides: 7. The CDR3 DNA is TGTGCCAGCAGCCCCGCCGGGACAGGGCACACCTTC. This sequence encodes CASSPAGTGHTF.

This clonotype showed up many times. The rearrangement uses TRBV9 and TRBJ2-2; 9 positions match TRBD2. Germline V gene lookup returns CDR1 SGDLS and CDR2 YYNGEE. V lost 4 bases, J lost 8 bases, and 15 bases stayed unmatched. The CDR3 is 17 residues long. The CDR3 here is CASSPWVAGVDVGELFF. CDR3 bases: TGTGCCAGCAGCCCCTGGGTAGCGGGGGTCGACGTTGGGGAGCTGTTTTTT.

Many counts were recorded for this clonotype. This chain uses TRBV9 with TRBJ1-1; D unresolved. Per the germline V gene, CDR1 is SGDLS and CDR2 is YYNGEE. CDR3 length: 14 residues. V lost 0 bases, J lost 1 base, and 7 bases lay in between. For the CDR3, the DNA is TGTGCCAGCAGCGTAGCGGGCACGAACACTGAAGCTTTCTTT. Translating it yields CASSVAGTNTEAFF.

The chain links TRBV9 to TRBJ2-1, with 9 bases lining up with TRBD2. Germline V gene sequence: CDR1 SGDLS, CDR2 YYNGEE. J gave up 9 bases and V 3 bases, and 10 bases lay outside the gene matches. There are 15 residues in the CDR3. As DNA, the CDR3 is TGTGCCAGCAGCGCAGGGAGCGGGGGGATCGGTGAGCAGTTCTTC. Amino acid sequence: CASSAGSGGIGEQFF.

This clonotype was seen at least ten times. The chain has TRBV9 and TRBJ2-2; no definite D call. This CDR3 is built from 14 residues. Germline CDR1 SGDLS, CDR2 YYNGEE. V was shortened by 0 bases and J by 6 bases, with 9 bases between the two germline ends. In DNA, the CDR3 is TGTGCCAGCAGCGTAGTTGGCACAGCCGGGGAGCTGTTTTTT. As protein: CASSVVGTAGELFF. Variable domain in full (rest from reference TRBV9 and TRBJ2-2): DSGVTQTPKHLITATGQRVTLRCSPRSGDLSVYWYQQSLDQGLQFLIQYYNGEERAKGNILERFSAQQFPDLHSELNLSSLELGDSALYFCASSVVGTAGELFFGEGSRLTVL.

In this sample, this clonotype turned up many times. The rearrangement joins TRBV9 to TRBJ2-5, with D perhaps assigned TRBD1 or TRBD2 (5 bases each). The CDR3 totals 14 residues. V lost 4 bases to trimming and J lost 5 bases, with 15 bases between them. CDR1 and CDR2 (germline): SGDLS, YYNGEE. For the CDR3, the DNA is TGTGCCAGCAGCCCGGGGCCGGGCGGGGAGACCCAGTACTTC. Its protein is CASSPGPGGETQYF.

This clonotype was recorded at least ten times. The V and J genes are TRBV9 and TRBJ2-2; D is uncertain. Germline lookup yields CDR1 SGDLS and CDR2 YYNGEE. V was cut by 1 base and J by 5 bases, with 6 bases left in between. There are 13 residues in the CDR3. The CDR3 loop is CASSVMDTGELFF. The CDR3 region has the DNA TGTGCCAGCAGCGTAATGGATACCGGGGAGCTGTTTTTT.

This clonotype was seen repeatedly, ten times or more. This CDR3 is CASSVDLLSYNSPLHF. For the CDR3, the DNA is TGTGCCAGCAGCGTCGACCTACTCTCCTATAATTCACCCCTCCACTTT. V and J are TRBV9 and TRBJ1-6; no clear D. Per germline, CDR1 SGDLS and CDR2 YYNGEE. The CDR3 is made up of 16 amino acids. The V end lost 2 bases, the J end lost 0 bases, and 9 bases lay between the germline ends.

This clonotype has a count of ten or more. V usage is TRBV9 and J usage is TRBJ2-3; no reliable D call. The V gene's germline CDR1 is SGDLS and CDR2 YYNGEE. V dropped 5 bases and J dropped 2 bases, with 15 bases sitting between them. CDR3 length: 15 amino acids. The CDR3 DNA is TGTGCCAGCAGGCCGGGCTCCACAACCACAGATACGCAGTATTTT. Its translation: CASRPGSTTTDTQYF.

This clonotype has ten or more counts. This rearrangement joins TRBV9 to TRBJ1-1, with D unclear. Per germline, CDR1 SGDLS and CDR2 YYNGEE. V lost 5 bases and J lost 5, with 10 bases in between. CDR3 length equals 12 residues. CDR3 amino acids: CASSQMGTEAFF. In DNA, the CDR3 is TGTGCCAGCAGTCAGATGGGGACTGAAGCTTTCTTT.